The clone carrying this T cell receptor (beta chain) was counted only a few times. The CDR3 extends over 15 amino acids. CDR1 and CDR2 from the germline V gene are ENHRY and SYGVKD. V lost 0 bases, J lost 4 bases, and 12 bases lay in between. Time point meaning: sample taken at primary tumor resection. TCRdb reprocessed the 5' RACE reads via MiXCR and lists one record per CDR3 protein. This sample carries tens of thousands of distinct CDR3 sequences, around 5.8% of them seen once, and the ten largest clones take around a third. This entry comes from a study of spatial heterogeneity in lung cancer. This chain links TRBV10-3 with TRBJ1-2; D not resolved. The clonotype comes from a male donor with early-stage non-small cell lung cancer. Material: PBMCs, obtained at surgery. This CDR3 reads CAISESAAPSYGYTF. As DNA, the CDR3 is TGTGCCATCAGTGAGTCGGCTGCGCCAAGCTATGGCTACACCTTC.